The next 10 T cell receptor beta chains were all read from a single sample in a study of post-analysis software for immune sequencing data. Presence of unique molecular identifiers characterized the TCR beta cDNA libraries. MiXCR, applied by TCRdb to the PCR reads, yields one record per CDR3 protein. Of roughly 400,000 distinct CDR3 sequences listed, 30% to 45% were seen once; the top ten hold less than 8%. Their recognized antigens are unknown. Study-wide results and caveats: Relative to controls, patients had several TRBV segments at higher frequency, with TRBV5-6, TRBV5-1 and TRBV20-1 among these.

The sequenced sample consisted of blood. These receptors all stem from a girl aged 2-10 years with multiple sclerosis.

The CDR3 protein is CSARGLPGVYNEQFF. For the CDR3, the DNA is TGCAGTGCCCGGGGACTTCCAGGGGTCTACAATGAGCAGTTCTTC. The chain recombines TRBV20-1 with TRBJ2-1; either TRBD1 or TRBD2 may supply D (6 bases each). Germline assignment: CDR1 DFQATT and CDR2 SNEGSKA (reference sequence). The CDR3 is 15 residues long. V lost 6 bases and J lost 3, with 18 bases in between.

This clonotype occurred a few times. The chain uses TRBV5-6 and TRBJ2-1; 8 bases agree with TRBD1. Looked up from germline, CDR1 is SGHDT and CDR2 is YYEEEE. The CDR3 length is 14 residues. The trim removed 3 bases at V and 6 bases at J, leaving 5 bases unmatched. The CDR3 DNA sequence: TGTGCCAGCAGCTACCAGACAGGGGTCAATGAGCAGTTCTTC. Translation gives CASSYQTGVNEQFF.

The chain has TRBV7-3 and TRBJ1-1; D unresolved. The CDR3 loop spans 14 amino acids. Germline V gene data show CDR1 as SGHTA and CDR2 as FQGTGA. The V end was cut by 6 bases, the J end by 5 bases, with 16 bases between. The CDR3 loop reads CASRNQAGGTEAFF. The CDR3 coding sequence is TGTGCCAGCAGAAACCAAGCAGGAGGGACTGAAGCTTTCTTT.

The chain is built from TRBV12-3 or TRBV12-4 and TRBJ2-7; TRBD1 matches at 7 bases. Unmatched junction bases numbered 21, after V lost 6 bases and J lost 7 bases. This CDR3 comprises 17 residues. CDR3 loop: CASSPVRIRDRSSEQYF. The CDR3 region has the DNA TGTGCCAGCAGCCCCGTCAGAATCCGGGACAGATCCTCGGAGCAGTACTTC.

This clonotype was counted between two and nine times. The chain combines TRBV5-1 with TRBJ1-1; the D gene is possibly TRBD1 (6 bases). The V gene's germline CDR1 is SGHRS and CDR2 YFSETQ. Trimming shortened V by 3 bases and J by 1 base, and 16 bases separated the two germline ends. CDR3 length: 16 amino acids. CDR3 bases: TGCGCCAGCAGCTGGGGGGCCGGGACAAAGAACACTGAAGCTTTCTTT. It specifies CASSWGAGTKNTEAFF. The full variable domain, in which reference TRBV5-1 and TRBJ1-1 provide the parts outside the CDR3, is KAGVTQTPRYLIKTRGQQVTLSCSPISGHRSVSWYQQTPGQGLQFLFEYFSETQRNKGNFPGRFSGRQFSNSRSEMNVSTLELGDSALYLCASSWGAGTKNTEAFFGQGTRLTVV.

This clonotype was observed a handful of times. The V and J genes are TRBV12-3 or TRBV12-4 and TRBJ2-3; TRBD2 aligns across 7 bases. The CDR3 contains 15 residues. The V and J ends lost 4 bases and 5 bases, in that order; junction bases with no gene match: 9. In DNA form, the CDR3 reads TGTGCCAGCAGTTCTACTAGCGAGACGGGAGATACGCAGTATTTT. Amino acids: CASSSTSETGDTQYF.

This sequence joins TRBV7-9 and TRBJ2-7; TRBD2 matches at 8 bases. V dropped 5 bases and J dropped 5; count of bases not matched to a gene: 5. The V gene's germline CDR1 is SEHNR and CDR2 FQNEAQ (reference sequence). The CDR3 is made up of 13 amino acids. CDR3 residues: CASSLSGIDEQYF. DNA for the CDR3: TGTGCCAGCAGCCTTAGCGGGATTGACGAGCAGTACTTC.

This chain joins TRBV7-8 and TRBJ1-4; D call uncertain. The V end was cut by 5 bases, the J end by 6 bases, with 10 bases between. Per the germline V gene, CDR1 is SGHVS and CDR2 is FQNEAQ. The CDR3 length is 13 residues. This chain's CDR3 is CASSPLWDEKLFF. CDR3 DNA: TGTGCCAGCAGCCCTCTATGGGATGAAAAACTGTTTTTT.

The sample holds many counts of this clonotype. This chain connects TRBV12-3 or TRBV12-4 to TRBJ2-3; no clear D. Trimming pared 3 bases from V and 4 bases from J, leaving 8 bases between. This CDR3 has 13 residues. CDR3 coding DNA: TGTGCCAGCAGTTTCAAAGGCGCAGATACGCAGTATTTT. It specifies CASSFKGADTQYF.

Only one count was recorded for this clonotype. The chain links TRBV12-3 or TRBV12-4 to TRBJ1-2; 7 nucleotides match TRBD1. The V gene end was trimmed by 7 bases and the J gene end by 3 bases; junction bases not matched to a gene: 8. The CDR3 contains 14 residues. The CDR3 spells CASTVTGYDYGYTF. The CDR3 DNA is TGTGCCAGCACCGTGACAGGGTACGACTATGGCTACACCTTC.